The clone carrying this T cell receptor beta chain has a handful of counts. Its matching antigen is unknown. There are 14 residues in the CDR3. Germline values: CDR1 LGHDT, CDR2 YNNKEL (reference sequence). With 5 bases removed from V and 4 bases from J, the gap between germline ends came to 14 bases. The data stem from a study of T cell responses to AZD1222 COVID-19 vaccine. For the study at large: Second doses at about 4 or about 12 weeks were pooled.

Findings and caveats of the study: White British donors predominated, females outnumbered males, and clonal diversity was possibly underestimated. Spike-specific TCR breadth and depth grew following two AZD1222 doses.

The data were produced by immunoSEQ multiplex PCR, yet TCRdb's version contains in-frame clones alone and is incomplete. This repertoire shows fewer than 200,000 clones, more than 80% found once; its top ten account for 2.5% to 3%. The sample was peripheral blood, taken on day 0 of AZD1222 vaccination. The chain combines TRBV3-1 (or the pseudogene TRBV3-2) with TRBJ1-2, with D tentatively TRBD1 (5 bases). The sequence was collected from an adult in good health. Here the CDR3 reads CASSDPGQGYGYTF. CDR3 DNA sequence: TGTGCCAGCAGCGACCCCGGTCAGGGCTATGGCTACACCTTC.